This T cell receptor (beta chain) is from a study of T cell clonotyping in hematopoietic cell transplantation listed by TCRdb under 2021. Context from the whole study: Pretransplant samples from recipients were collected after cytoreduction. Patient recruitment ran from late 2015 to January 2017, and follow-up continued until September 2020 or death. A total of roughly 150 blood samples were collected in the study from 30 to 45 consecutive transplant recipients and their related donors.

Broader findings and caveats from the paper: Sample size was limited, and cells were not sorted, so CD4 and CD8 repertoire contributions could not be separated. After transplant, TCR diversity in recipients dropped, and pathologically expanded clonotypes increased progressively from day 30 to day 180. Recipient repertoires showed only a small fraction of overlap with donor repertoires, and over 95% appeared de novo at the given depth. Broader TCR repertoire diversity after transplant was predicted by Inverse Simpson Index values from donors and from recipients before transplant.

About this clone: Its target antigen remains unknown. No base qualities exist here, and no much larger clone lies one base off it.

The time point label of this sample denotes: recipient sample about 28 days before transplant, after cytoreduction. Recipient blood was collected about 28 days before transplant and at days 30, 100 and 180 after transplant. Nuclei Lysis Solution was used to extract genomic DNA from fresh or cryopreserved unfractionated peripheral blood mononuclear cells. CDR1 and CDR2 were assigned from the germline V gene as SGHTA and FQGTGA. From its cysteine to its phenylalanine, the CDR3 spans 14 amino acids. The retained sequence is limited to the CDR3, 42 bases, with the frame set at the first base. V is pruned by 4 bases and J by 5 bases, leaving 7 bases of the junction without a gene match. TCR beta CDR3 regions were amplified from genomic DNA with the immunoSEQ assay, a bias-controlled multiplex PCR using V- and J-specific primers. In a second PCR step, the CDR3 amplicons were tagged with a proprietary barcode plus Illumina adapter sequences. CDR3 libraries were sequenced on an Illumina MiSeq instrument. Regarding the original processing steps: Export and quality control were done with immunoSEQ Analyzer 3.0, while downstream analyses used R Bioconductor and Immunarch. Only productive rearrangements in the normalized downsampled data set were used to calculate repertoire metrics. In the normalized cohort, clonotypes with more than 5 templates were defined as pathologically expanded. The Inverse Simpson Index was used to measure repertoire diversity. To capture all clonotypes, CMV-specificity analyses were performed on the non-normalized data set. Entries here come from immuneACCESS through TCRdb and include only in-frame sequences with V and J called. Some clones fail to appear in such tables; in the studies checked, an unresolved V gene covers under half of the shortfall, and the cause of the remainder is unknown. V and J calls plus clone size are reproduced from that table; the DNA served to infer D and trimming. A total of tens of thousands of clones appear in this sample, 85% of them only once. The ten largest make up roughly 3.1% of the sample.

The chain uses TRBV7-3 and TRBJ2-7; 8 bases in the middle match TRBD1. This TCR was sampled from a man between 60 and 75 years old with acute myeloid leukemia. Some clones in this sample may be carry-over from other donors' samples. Sequenced here: peripheral blood mononuclear cells, sampled before stem cell transplant. The CDR3 amino acid sequence is: CASSSTGGIHEQYF. The sequenced DNA is TGTGCCAGCAGCTCCACAGGGGGGATACACGAGCAGTACTTC.